The clone carrying this T cell receptor (beta chain) appeared once. These data come from a study of blood T cell repertoires in COVID-19. Germline loops: CDR1 SGHKS, CDR2 YYEKEE (reference sequence). The CDR3 has 16 residues. The V gene lost 1 base and the J gene lost 4 bases, with 12 bases spanning the gap. Repertoires were generated with immunoSEQ multiplex PCR, while TCRdb's copy carries only in-frame clones and drops some. Counted here are more than 150,000 clones, around 83% occurring once; the ten biggest clones make up roughly 8.9%. The chain employs TRBV5-5 and TRBJ1-6; D not resolved. This sequence was found in a woman in her fifties or sixties with acute or convalescent COVID-19. Material for sequencing was peripheral blood. The CDR3 sequence: CASSLWADIYNSPLHF. CDR3 in DNA: TGTGCCAGCAGCTTGTGGGCAGACATTTATAATTCACCCCTCCACTTT.